Listed below are T cell receptor beta chains from one sample, sequenced in a study of beta chain features in type 1 diabetes. The repertoire was sequenced with immunoSEQ multiplex PCR; TCRdb's copy has only in-frame clones and lacks some. This sample has a few hundred thousand clones, with 15% found just once. The specimen sequenced was naive CD4+ T cells from blood. The receptors shown here come from a man aged 18 to 29 with type 1 diabetes. Each CDR3 is given with its conserved first and last residue. Each record gives: D gene, J gene, V gene, clone size, CDR3 protein, CDR3 DNA. D genes are given only for firm matches. Clone size is shown for a subset of rows, as once, few, many or a class of expanded clone.

d_call: TRBD2; j_call: TRBJ2-4; v_call: TRBV30; clone_size: -; cdr3_aa: CAWSPGLAGVYRAKNIQYF; cdr3_nt: TGTGCCTGGAGTCCCGGACTAGCGGGAGTGTATCGAGCCAAAAACATTCAGTACTTC
d_call: -; j_call: TRBJ1-4; v_call: TRBV4-1; clone_size: -; cdr3_aa: CASSQPRLGHRNEKLFF; cdr3_nt: TGCGCCAGCAGCCAACCAAGATTGGGACACCGGAATGAAAAACTGTTTTTT
d_call: -; j_call: TRBJ2-5; v_call: TRBV7-2; clone_size: few; cdr3_aa: CASSLGSRVAQETQYF; cdr3_nt: TGTGCCAGCAGCTTGGGGTCGCGGGTCGCCCAAGAGACCCAGTACTTC
d_call: TRBD2; j_call: TRBJ2-3; v_call: TRBV18; clone_size: -; cdr3_aa: CASSSLAGGRTDTQYF; cdr3_nt: TGTGCCAGCTCATCCCTAGCGGGGGGGCGGACAGATACGCAGTATTTT
d_call: TRBD2; j_call: TRBJ2-2; v_call: TRBV5-4; clone_size: few; cdr3_aa: CASSRESGRRTGELFF; cdr3_nt: TGTGCCAGCAGCCGCGAAAGCGGGAGGCGCACCGGGGAGCTGTTTTTT
d_call: TRBD2; j_call: TRBJ2-1; v_call: TRBV7-2; clone_size: few; cdr3_aa: CASSLGGTSSYNEQFF; cdr3_nt: TGTGCCAGCAGCTTAGGAGGGACTAGCTCCTACAATGAGCAGTTCTTC
d_call: TRBD1; j_call: TRBJ2-1; v_call: TRBV19; clone_size: few; cdr3_aa: CASSLGQGGEQFF; cdr3_nt: TGTGCCAGTAGTCTTGGACAGGGTGGGGAGCAGTTCTTC
d_call: TRBD1; j_call: TRBJ2-7; v_call: TRBV10-2; clone_size: -; cdr3_aa: CASADRVGFGQYF; cdr3_nt: TGCGCCAGCGCGGACAGGGTAGGGTTTGGGCAGTACTTC
d_call: -; j_call: TRBJ1-1; v_call: TRBV28; clone_size: -; cdr3_aa: CASRPAAAEAFF; cdr3_nt: TGTGCCAGCAGACCTGCGGCGGCTGAAGCTTTCTTT
d_call: TRBD1; j_call: TRBJ2-7; v_call: TRBV7-2; clone_size: few; cdr3_aa: CASSLNSGQTYEQYF; cdr3_nt: TGTGCCAGCAGCTTAAACTCGGGACAGACCTACGAGCAGTACTTC
d_call: -; j_call: TRBJ2-1; v_call: TRBV2; clone_size: -; cdr3_aa: CASSEFSGVYNEQFF; cdr3_nt: TGTGCCAGCAGTGAATTTTCGGGAGTTTACAATGAGCAGTTCTTC
d_call: TRBD2; j_call: TRBJ2-5; v_call: TRBV9; clone_size: -; cdr3_aa: CASSLFIAGGQETQYF; cdr3_nt: TGTGCCAGCAGCCTATTCATAGCGGGAGGACAAGAGACCCAGTACTTC
d_call: TRBD1; j_call: TRBJ2-4; v_call: TRBV7-9; clone_size: few; cdr3_aa: CASSLWTGLAKNIQYF; cdr3_nt: TGTGCCAGCAGCCTATGGACAGGTTTAGCCAAAAACATTCAGTACTTC
d_call: -; j_call: TRBJ2-7; v_call: TRBV5-4; clone_size: -; cdr3_aa: CASSLAGSSEQYF; cdr3_nt: TGTGCCAGCAGCTTGGCGGGGTCCAGCGAGCAGTACTTC
d_call: TRBD2; j_call: TRBJ2-1; v_call: TRBV5-4; clone_size: few; cdr3_aa: CASSPGRGSYNEQFF; cdr3_nt: TGTGCCAGCAGCCCGGGGAGGGGCTCCTACAATGAGCAGTTCTTC
d_call: TRBD1; j_call: TRBJ1-2; v_call: TRBV19; clone_size: -; cdr3_aa: CASSMGDRYGYTF; cdr3_nt: TGTGCCAGTAGTATGGGGGACAGATATGGCTACACCTTC
d_call: TRBD1; j_call: TRBJ2-1; v_call: TRBV10-3; clone_size: -; cdr3_aa: CAINSGGTGYYNEQFF; cdr3_nt: TGTGCCATAAACAGTGGTGGGACAGGGTATTACAATGAGCAGTTCTTC
d_call: TRBD1; j_call: TRBJ2-3; v_call: TRBV28; clone_size: -; cdr3_aa: CASSNHRGVGTDTQYF; cdr3_nt: TGTGCCAGCAGTAATCACAGGGGAGTGGGCACAGATACGCAGTATTTT
d_call: -; j_call: TRBJ1-2; v_call: TRBV23-1; clone_size: -; cdr3_aa: CASSQYPRGYTF; cdr3_nt: TGCGCCAGCAGTCAATATCCGAGGGGCTACACCTTC
d_call: -; j_call: TRBJ2-5; v_call: TRBV23-1; clone_size: few; cdr3_aa: CASSPQFPVAQETQYF; cdr3_nt: TGCGCCAGCAGTCCCCAATTTCCCGTAGCCCAGGAGACCCAGTACTTC
d_call: -; j_call: TRBJ2-5; v_call: TRBV5-1; clone_size: few; cdr3_aa: CASNAGPAEETQYF; cdr3_nt: TGCGCCAGCAACGCGGGTCCGGCAGAAGAGACCCAGTACTTC
d_call: TRBD1; j_call: TRBJ1-3; v_call: TRBV5-1; clone_size: -; cdr3_aa: CASSWTGLDGNTIYF; cdr3_nt: TGCGCCAGCAGCTGGACAGGGCTCGACGGAAACACCATATATTTT
d_call: TRBD2; j_call: TRBJ2-5; v_call: TRBV4-1; clone_size: few; cdr3_aa: CASSQIAGWETQYF; cdr3_nt: TGCGCCAGCAGCCAGATAGCGGGGTGGGAGACCCAGTACTTC
d_call: TRBD1; j_call: TRBJ1-1; v_call: TRBV29-1; clone_size: few; cdr3_aa: CSVEGDRDTEAFF; cdr3_nt: TGCAGCGTTGAAGGGGACAGGGACACTGAAGCTTTCTTT
d_call: TRBD2; j_call: TRBJ2-3; v_call: TRBV30; clone_size: -; cdr3_aa: CAWSRLAGGTDTQYF; cdr3_nt: TGTGCCTGGAGTAGACTAGCGGGCGGCACAGATACGCAGTATTTT
d_call: TRBD1; j_call: TRBJ2-7; v_call: TRBV2; clone_size: -; cdr3_aa: CASSVRGLNEQYF; cdr3_nt: TGTGCCAGCAGTGTGAGGGGGCTTAACGAGCAGTACTTC
d_call: -; j_call: TRBJ2-7; v_call: TRBV28; clone_size: few; cdr3_aa: CASSLSGVGPYEQYF; cdr3_nt: TGTGCCAGCAGTTTATCGGGAGTCGGACCCTACGAGCAGTACTTC
d_call: -; j_call: TRBJ2-1; v_call: TRBV4-2; clone_size: few; cdr3_aa: CASSQVSGTNEQFF; cdr3_nt: TGTGCCAGCAGCCAAGTGTCAGGTACCAATGAGCAGTTCTTC
d_call: -; j_call: TRBJ1-2; v_call: TRBV6-6; clone_size: -; cdr3_aa: CATYPGYTF; cdr3_nt: TGTGCCACCTATCCTGGCTACACCTTC
d_call: -; j_call: TRBJ1-1; v_call: TRBV18; clone_size: -; cdr3_aa: CASSPPTRTVNTEAFF; cdr3_nt: TGTGCCAGCTCACCACCTACCCGGACAGTGAACACTGAAGCTTTCTTT
d_call: TRBD1; j_call: TRBJ1-6; v_call: TRBV7-9; clone_size: -; cdr3_aa: CASTSGQTNSPLHF; cdr3_nt: TGTGCCAGCACCTCGGGACAGACCAATTCACCCCTCCACTTT
d_call: -; j_call: TRBJ2-4; v_call: TRBV28; clone_size: few; cdr3_aa: CASSLSVIQYF; cdr3_nt: TGTGCCAGCAGTTTATCAGTCATTCAGTACTTC
d_call: TRBD1; j_call: TRBJ2-7; v_call: TRBV18; clone_size: few; cdr3_aa: CASSLTGTGGAEQYF; cdr3_nt: TGTGCCAGCTCACTAACCGGGACAGGGGGCGCCGAGCAGTACTTC
d_call: TRBD1; j_call: TRBJ1-1; v_call: TRBV28; clone_size: -; cdr3_aa: CASSLSGGEAFF; cdr3_nt: TGTGCCAGCAGTTTATCAGGGGGTGAAGCTTTCTTT
d_call: -; j_call: TRBJ2-7; v_call: TRBV7-2; clone_size: -; cdr3_aa: CASSSRLGSVYEQYF; cdr3_nt: TGTGCCAGCAGTTCTAGGCTCGGATCCGTCTACGAGCAGTACTTC
d_call: -; j_call: TRBJ1-2; v_call: TRBV10-2; clone_size: -; cdr3_aa: CASRTEDGYTF; cdr3_nt: TGCGCCAGTAGGACAGAGGATGGCTACACCTTC
d_call: TRBD1; j_call: TRBJ1-6; v_call: TRBV30; clone_size: few; cdr3_aa: CALTGQGISPLHF; cdr3_nt: TGTGCCTTGACCGGACAGGGGATTTCACCCCTCCACTTT
d_call: -; j_call: TRBJ2-7; v_call: TRBV28; clone_size: few; cdr3_aa: CASSGRDFNQIYEQYF; cdr3_nt: TGTGCCAGCAGTGGCCGTGACTTCAACCAAATTTACGAGCAGTACTTC
d_call: TRBD2; j_call: TRBJ2-1; v_call: TRBV2; clone_size: few; cdr3_aa: CASSRTSGSYNEQFF; cdr3_nt: TGTGCCAGCAGCAGGACTAGCGGTAGCTACAATGAGCAGTTCTTC
d_call: TRBD1; j_call: TRBJ2-6; v_call: TRBV7-2; clone_size: -; cdr3_aa: CASSLVGQGRSGANVLTF; cdr3_nt: TGTGCCAGCAGCTTAGTAGGACAGGGGAGGTCTGGGGCCAACGTCCTGACTTTC
d_call: -; j_call: TRBJ2-3; v_call: TRBV5-1; clone_size: few; cdr3_aa: CASSLRQDLSTDTQYF; cdr3_nt: TGCGCCAGCAGCTTAAGACAGGACCTTAGCACAGATACGCAGTATTTT
d_call: -; j_call: TRBJ2-3; v_call: TRBV9; clone_size: -; cdr3_aa: CASSPTGQSTDTQYF; cdr3_nt: TGTGCCAGCAGTCCAACCGGACAGAGCACAGATACGCAGTATTTT
d_call: -; j_call: TRBJ2-1; v_call: TRBV15; clone_size: -; cdr3_aa: CATSRGRKRSSYNEQFF; cdr3_nt: TGTGCCACCAGCAGGGGGAGGAAGCGGAGCTCCTACAATGAGCAGTTCTTC
d_call: -; j_call: TRBJ1-2; v_call: TRBV4-2; clone_size: few; cdr3_aa: CASSPGPRDGYTF; cdr3_nt: TGTGCCAGCAGCCCAGGGCCCAGGGATGGCTACACCTTC
d_call: -; j_call: TRBJ2-5; v_call: TRBV29-1; clone_size: -; cdr3_aa: CSVLLMSETQYF; cdr3_nt: TGCAGCGTTCTTCTAATGTCGGAGACCCAGTACTTC
d_call: TRBD2; j_call: TRBJ2-7; v_call: TRBV28; clone_size: -; cdr3_aa: CATLLAGVGEQYF; cdr3_nt: TGTGCCACACTTTTAGCGGGAGTCGGCGAGCAGTACTTC
d_call: TRBD2; j_call: TRBJ2-3; v_call: TRBV4-3; clone_size: -; cdr3_aa: CASSLQGWLAGGLSTDTQYF; cdr3_nt: TGCGCCAGCAGCCTCCAGGGGTGGCTAGCGGGAGGACTTAGCACAGATACGCAGTATTTT
d_call: -; j_call: TRBJ2-5; v_call: TRBV5-1; clone_size: few; cdr3_aa: CASSLEAVGGETQYF; cdr3_nt: TGCGCCAGCAGCTTGGAAGCCGTTGGAGGAGAGACCCAGTACTTC
d_call: TRBD1; j_call: TRBJ2-7; v_call: TRBV5-1; clone_size: -; cdr3_aa: CASSLGTGLYEQYF; cdr3_nt: TGCGCCAGCAGCTTAGGGACAGGCCTATACGAGCAGTACTTC
d_call: -; j_call: TRBJ1-6; v_call: TRBV19; clone_size: -; cdr3_aa: CASSIEAGSGNSPLHF; cdr3_nt: TGTGCCAGTAGTATAGAGGCGGGATCGGGAAATTCACCCCTCCACTTT
d_call: -; j_call: TRBJ1-4; v_call: TRBV30; clone_size: -; cdr3_aa: CAWSAGYSTEKLFF; cdr3_nt: TGTGCCTGGAGTGCAGGGTACAGCACTGAAAAACTGTTTTTT